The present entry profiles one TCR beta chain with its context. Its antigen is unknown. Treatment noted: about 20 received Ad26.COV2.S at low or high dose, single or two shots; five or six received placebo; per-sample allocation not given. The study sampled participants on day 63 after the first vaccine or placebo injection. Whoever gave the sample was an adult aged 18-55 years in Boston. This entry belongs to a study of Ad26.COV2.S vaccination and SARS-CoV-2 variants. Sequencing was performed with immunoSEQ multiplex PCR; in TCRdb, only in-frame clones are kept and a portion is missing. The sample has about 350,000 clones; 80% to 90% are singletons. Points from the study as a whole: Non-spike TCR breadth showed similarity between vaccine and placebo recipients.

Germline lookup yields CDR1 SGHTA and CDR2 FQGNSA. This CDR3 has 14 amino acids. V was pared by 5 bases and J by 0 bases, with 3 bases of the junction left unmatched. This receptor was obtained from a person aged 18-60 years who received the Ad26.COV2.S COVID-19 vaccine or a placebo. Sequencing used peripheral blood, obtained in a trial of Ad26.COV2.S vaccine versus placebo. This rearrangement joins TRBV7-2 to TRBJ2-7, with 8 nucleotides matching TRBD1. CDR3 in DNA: TGTGCCAGCAGCAGCGGACAGGGCTCCTACGAGCAGTACTTC. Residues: CASSSGQGSYEQYF. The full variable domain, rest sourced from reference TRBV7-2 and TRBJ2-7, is GAGVSQSPSNKVTEKGKDVELRCDPISGHTALYWYRQSLGQGLEFLIYFQGNSAPDKSGLPSDRFSAERTGGSVSTLTIQRTQQEDSAVYLCASSSGQGSYEQYFGPGTRLTVT.